The T cell receptor beta chain under discussion was sequenced for a study of T cell repertoires in aging, cancer and after chemotherapy. The wider study: Paired samples before and after chemotherapy came from glioblastoma patients receiving temozolomide-based therapy. Study results and limitations: These repertoire data do not allow conclusions about immunological memory after chemotherapy. Age-matched healthy donors had significantly more diverse, less clonal blood TCR repertoires than untreated cancer patients.

Rearranged V-D-J TRB sequences were amplified with a mixed TRB-A/B primer pool. TCRdb itself ran the multiplex PCR reads through MiXCR, one entry per CDR3 protein. The sample includes around 410 distinct CDR3 sequences, 30% to 40% of them seen just once. By frequency in the sample, this clonotype is large (0.1 to 1%). Its matching antigen is unknown. Peripheral blood genomic DNA, not sorted cells or RNA, was the template. The origin of this receptor is a human donor with a solid tumor. The sequenced sample was blood.

Here the CDR3 DNA reads TGTGCCTGGAGTGCTCCTAGATTGAGTGGCGATGAGCAGTTCTTC. Protein product: CAWSAPRLSGDEQFF. The genes are TRBV30 and TRBJ2-1; D is uncertain. The length of the CDR3 is 15 residues. Trimming took off 1 base at V and 8 bases at J, with 18 bases between the two ends. The germline gives CDR1 GTSNPN, CDR2 SVGIG (reference sequence).